The source of this T cell receptor (beta chain) is a study of PD-1 blockade in mismatch repair-deficient tumors (TCRdb year 2017). Background for the entire study: The trial enrolled 85 to 100 consecutive patients with 12 mismatch repair-deficient cancer types between 2013 and late 2016, all previously treated and progressing. Deep sequencing of TCR CDR3 regions was used to track tumor-associated T cell clones in peripheral blood of patients responding to PD-1 blockade. The research as a whole found: Clones residing in the tumor, which were often undetectable in blood before treatment, expanded quickly after pembrolizumab and then contracted, generally before radiologic responses.

On this clone: Which antigen it targets is not known. Within one base of it there is no much larger clone, and no base qualities were kept.

Library method: the immunoSEQ multiplex PCR assay. TCRdb obtained this table from immuneACCESS and retained in-frame rearrangements with V and J assigned. These tables miss some clones; where compared with another copy, unresolved V genes account for less than half of the shortfall, and the remainder is unexplained. The sample includes around 120,000 clones, with 86% observed a single time. Around an eighth of the sample lies in the top ten. Mismatch repair deficiency was established in every enrolled patient by polymerase chain reaction or immunohistochemistry. TCR sequencing was carried out for three patients who responded to pembrolizumab therapy. The phase II trial prospectively tested pembrolizumab PD-1 blockade in advanced mismatch repair-deficient cancers regardless of tissue of origin. Peripheral blood T cell samples were gathered serially, both before PD-1 blockade started and at multiple time points afterward. Blood sampling times were expressed in weeks after the first pembrolizumab dose.

The V and J ends are trimmed by 0 bases and 4 bases, leaving 10 bases between them. The CDR3 contains 15 residues, cysteine and phenylalanine counted. The entry retains the CDR3 DNA only, 45 bases that are in frame from base 1. CDR1 is given as SEHNR and CDR2 as FQNEAQ, both from the germline V gene (reference sequence). The source material was peripheral blood, sampled 44 weeks after starting pembrolizumab. This TCR was recovered from an adult with mismatch repair-deficient cancer. The sequence joins TRBV7-9 to TRBJ2-1, with the D gene possibly TRBD1 or TRBD2, each one fitting 6 bases. The nucleotides are TGTGCCAGCAGCTTAGCGGGGGGCATATACAATGAGCAGTTCTTC. Translated, it reads CASSLAGGIYNEQFF.